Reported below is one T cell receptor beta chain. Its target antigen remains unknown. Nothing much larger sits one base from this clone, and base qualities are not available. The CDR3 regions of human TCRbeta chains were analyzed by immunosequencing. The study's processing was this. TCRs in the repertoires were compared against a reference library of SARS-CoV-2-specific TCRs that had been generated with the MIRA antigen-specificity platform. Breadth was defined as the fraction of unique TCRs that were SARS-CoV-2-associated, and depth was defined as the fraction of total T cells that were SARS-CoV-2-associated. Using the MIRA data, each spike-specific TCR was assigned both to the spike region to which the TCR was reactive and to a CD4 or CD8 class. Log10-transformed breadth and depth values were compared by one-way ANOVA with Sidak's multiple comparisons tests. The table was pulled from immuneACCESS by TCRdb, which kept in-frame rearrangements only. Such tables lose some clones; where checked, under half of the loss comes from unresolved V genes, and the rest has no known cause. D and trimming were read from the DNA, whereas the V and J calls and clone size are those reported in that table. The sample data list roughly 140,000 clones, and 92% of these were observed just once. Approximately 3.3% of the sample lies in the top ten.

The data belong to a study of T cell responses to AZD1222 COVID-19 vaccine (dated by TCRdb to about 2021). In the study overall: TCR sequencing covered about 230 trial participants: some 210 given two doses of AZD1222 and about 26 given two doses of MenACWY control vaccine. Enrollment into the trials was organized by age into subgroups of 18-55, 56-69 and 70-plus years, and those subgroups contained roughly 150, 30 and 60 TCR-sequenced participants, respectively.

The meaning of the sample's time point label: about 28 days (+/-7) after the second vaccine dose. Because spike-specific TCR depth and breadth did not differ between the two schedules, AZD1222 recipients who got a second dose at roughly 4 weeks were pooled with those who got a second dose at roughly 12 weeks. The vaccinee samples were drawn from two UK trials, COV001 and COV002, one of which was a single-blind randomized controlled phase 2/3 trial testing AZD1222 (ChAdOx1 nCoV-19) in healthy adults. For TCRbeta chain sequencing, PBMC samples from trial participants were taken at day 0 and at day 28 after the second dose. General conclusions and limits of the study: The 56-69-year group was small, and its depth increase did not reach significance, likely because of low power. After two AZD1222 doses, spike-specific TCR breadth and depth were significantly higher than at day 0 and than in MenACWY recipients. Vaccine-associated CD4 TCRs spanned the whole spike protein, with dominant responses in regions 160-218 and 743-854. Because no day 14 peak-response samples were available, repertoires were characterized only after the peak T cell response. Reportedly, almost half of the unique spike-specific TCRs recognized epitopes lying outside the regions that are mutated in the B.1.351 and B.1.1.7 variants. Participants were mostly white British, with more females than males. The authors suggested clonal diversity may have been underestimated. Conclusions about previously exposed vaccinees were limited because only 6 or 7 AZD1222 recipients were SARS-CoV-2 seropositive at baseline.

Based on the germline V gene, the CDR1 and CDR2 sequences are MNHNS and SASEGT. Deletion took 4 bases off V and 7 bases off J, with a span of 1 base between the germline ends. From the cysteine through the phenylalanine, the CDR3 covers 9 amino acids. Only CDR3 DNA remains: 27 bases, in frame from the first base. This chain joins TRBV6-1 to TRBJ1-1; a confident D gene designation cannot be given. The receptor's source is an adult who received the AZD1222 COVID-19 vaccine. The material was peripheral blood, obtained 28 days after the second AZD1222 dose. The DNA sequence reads TGTGCCAGCAGTGGTGAAGCTTTCTTT. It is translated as CASSGEAFF.